A single sample gave rise to the 7 T cell receptor beta chains below, sequenced in a study of blood T cell repertoires in COVID-19. The repertoire was sequenced with immunoSEQ multiplex PCR; TCRdb's copy has only in-frame clones and lacks some. The sample lists 250,000 to 300,000 clones, roughly nine tenths occurring once. The sequencing sample was made of peripheral blood. All receptors derive from a woman aged 50 to 60 who had recovered from COVID-19.

The chain couples TRBV30 to TRBJ1-2; D ambiguous. V was pared by 3 bases and J by 3 bases, with 11 bases between. This CDR3 contains 13 residues. CDR1 and CDR2 (germline): GTSNPN, SVGIG (reference sequence). The CDR3 is CAWSPTFHYGYTF. DNA of the CDR3: TGTGCCTGGAGCCCCACATTCCACTATGGCTACACCTTC.

The chain is built from TRBV7-9 and TRBJ1-2; perhaps TRBD1 as D (6 bases). V was shortened by 4 bases and J by 10 bases, with 13 bases between the two germline ends. From germline, CDR1 is SEHNR and CDR2 FQNEAQ (reference sequence). This CDR3 is built from 12 residues. The CDR3 coding sequence is TGTGCCAGCAGCTCCACAGGGATTCTCTACACCTTC. Its translation is CASSSTGILYTF.

The chain employs TRBV5-1 and TRBJ1-2; 9 bases line up with TRBD1. J gave up 1 base and V 5 bases, and 9 bases lay outside the gene matches. From germline, CDR1 is SGHRS and CDR2 YFSETQ. This CDR3 is built from 16 residues. CDR3 sequence (DNA): TGCGCCAGCAGTTATACAGGGGGCGAGGGTAACTATGGCTACACCTTC. Translating gives CASSYTGGEGNYGYTF. Filled out from reference TRBV5-1 and TRBJ1-2, the complete variable domain reads KAGVTQTPRYLIKTRGQQVTLSCSPISGHRSVSWYQQTPGQGLQFLFEYFSETQRNKGNFPGRFSGRQFSNSRSEMNVSTLELGDSALYLCASSYTGGEGNYGYTFGSGTRLTVV.

The gene calls are TRBV19 and TRBJ2-3; 7 bases line up with TRBD1. J lost 1 base, V lost 3 bases, and 7 bases had no gene match. Germline values: CDR1 LNHDA, CDR2 SQIVND (reference sequence). The CDR3 is 16 amino acids. CDR3 bases: TGTGCCAGTAGTATGGGGACAGCCTTAGGCACAGATACGCAGTATTTT. This codes for CASSMGTALGTDTQYF. The complete variable domain, with remaining parts taken from reference TRBV19 and TRBJ2-3, reads DGGITQSPKYLFRKEGQNVTLSCEQNLNHDAMYWYRQDPGQGLRLIYYSQIVNDFQKGDIAEGYSVSREKKESFPLTVTSAQKNPTAFYLCASSMGTALGTDTQYFGPGTRLTVL.

The chain recombines TRBV6-6 with TRBJ2-1; TRBD2 agrees at 7 bases. The V gene's germline CDR1 is MNHNY and CDR2 SVGAGI (reference sequence). The CDR3 has 15 residues. The V gene end was trimmed by 0 bases and the J gene end by 7 bases; junction bases not matched to a gene: 6. The CDR3 spells CASSYSSPSGNEQFF. The CDR3 bases are TGTGCCAGCAGTTACTCATCCCCTAGCGGTAATGAGCAGTTCTTC.

V usage is TRBV25-1 and J usage is TRBJ1-2; possible D gene TRBD1, 6 bases. Between the trimmed V and J ends, which lost 4 bases and 0 bases, there was a span of 12 bases. The CDR3 length is 15 residues. Germline CDR1 reads MGHDK; CDR2 reads SYGVNS. The chain's CDR3 is CASSGHGQPNYGYTF. In DNA form, the CDR3 reads TGTGCCAGCAGTGGTCACGGACAGCCTAACTATGGCTACACCTTC.

There are a few counts of this clone. The chain combines TRBV5-1 with TRBJ1-1; 10 bases match TRBD1. The V and J ends lost 4 bases and 6 bases, in that order; junction bases with no gene match: 6. The CDR3 runs 14 residues. The germline gives CDR1 SGHRS, CDR2 YFSETQ. The CDR3: CASSLGQGIAEAFF. The CDR3 nucleotides read TGCGCCAGCAGCCTGGGACAGGGGATCGCTGAAGCTTTCTTT.